A single sample is the source of the 28 T cell receptor beta chains below, sequenced in a study of Ad26.COV2.S vaccination and SARS-CoV-2 variants. Treatment indicated: about 20 received Ad26.COV2.S at low or high dose, single or two shots; five or six received placebo; per-sample allocation not given. Sampling happened 63 days after the first vaccine or placebo injection. The assay was immunoSEQ multiplex PCR, and TCRdb's table has in-frame clones only and misses some. The repertoire holds 510,000 or so clones, with roughly 85% as singletons. Sequences were derived from peripheral blood, sampled in a trial of Ad26.COV2.S vaccine versus placebo. These receptors were collected from a person between 18 and 65 years old who received the Ad26.COV2.S COVID-19 vaccine or a placebo.

V is TRBV28 and J is TRBJ1-5, with D maybe TRBD1 (6 bases). The CDR3 contains 16 residues. Trimming cost V 5 bases and J 2 bases, with 16 bases left between them. The germline V gene encodes CDR1 MDHEN and CDR2 SYDVKM. CDR3 coding DNA: TGTGCCAGCAGTCCATGGGAGGGGGAGGGCAATCAGCCCCAGCATTTT. This codes for CASSPWEGEGNQPQHF.

The CDR3 loop is CASSDSGLGNTIYF. In DNA form, the CDR3 reads TGTGCCAGCAGTGACTCGGGACTTGGAAACACCATATATTTT. V gene TRBV25-1 combines with J gene TRBJ1-3; the D gene is possibly TRBD1 (5 bases). Trimming stripped 3 bases from V and 3 bases from J, with 9 bases between. This CDR3 comprises 14 residues. The germline CDR1 and CDR2 sequences are MGHDK and SYGVNS.

The chain joins TRBV28 to TRBJ1-3; 7 bases align to TRBD1. Per germline, CDR1 MDHEN and CDR2 SYDVKM. There are 15 residues in the CDR3. V was clipped by 3 bases and J by 4 bases; unmatched bases: 6. The CDR3 here is CASSLTGWSGNTIYF. The CDR3 region has the DNA TGTGCCAGCAGTTTGACAGGGTGGTCCGGAAACACCATATATTTT.

The chain joins TRBV5-1 to TRBJ2-3; perhaps TRBD1 as D (5 bases). The CDR3 spans 14 residues. The germline V and J ends were trimmed by 4 bases and 6 bases, with 15 bases remaining between them. The germline CDR1 and CDR2 sequences are SGHRS and YFSETQ. The CDR3 is CASSPGATSDTQYF. The CDR3 region has the DNA TGCGCCAGCAGCCCTGGGGCTACAAGCGATACGCAGTATTTT.

The chain uses TRBV24-1 and TRBJ2-2; D might be TRBD1 (6 bases). Germline-derived CDR1 and CDR2 are KGHDR and SFDVKD. Trimming cost V 6 bases and J 6 bases, with 16 bases left between them. The CDR3 is 15 residues long. CDR3 in amino acids: CATSHTQGGSGELFF. The CDR3 coding sequence is TGTGCCACCAGTCATACACAGGGTGGGTCCGGGGAGCTGTTTTTT.

As concerns this clone: Other DNA variants within this sample encode the same CDR3. This chain links TRBV7-6 with TRBJ2-3; D is undetermined. CDR3 size: 15 residues. Trimming left V 5 bases short and J 0 bases short, with 12 bases between. CDR1 SGHVS and CDR2 FNYEAQ come from the germline V gene. For the CDR3, the DNA is TGTGCCAGCAGCCTGTTAGCTGCTAGCACAGATACGCAGTATTTT. Its protein is CASSLLAASTDTQYF.

This clone was counted between two and nine times. The V and J genes are TRBV28 and TRBJ2-7; TRBD2 might be the D (6 bases). The CDR3 length is 14 residues. V was cut by 3 bases and J by 7 bases, with 16 bases left in between. Germline CDR1 and CDR2: MDHEN and SYDVKM. This chain's CDR3 is CASSFGGNVQEQYF. CDR3 DNA sequence: TGTGCCAGCAGTTTTGGCGGGAACGTCCAAGAGCAGTACTTC.

The chain combines TRBV6-6 with TRBJ1-1; no definite D call. The germline gives CDR1 MNHNY, CDR2 SVGAGI (reference sequence). Trimming removed 9 bases from V and 5 bases from J, with 13 bases in between. The CDR3 loop spans 12 amino acids. Here the CDR3 DNA reads TGTGCCAGTTCAGACAAGCGGACTGAAGCTTTCTTT. Translated: CASSDKRTEAFF.

The chain joins TRBV7-3 to TRBJ2-7; D is perhaps TRBD1 (6 bases). Trimming removed 3 bases at V and 2 bases at J, with 20 bases between. The V gene's germline CDR1 is SGHTA and CDR2 FQGTGA. There are 17 residues in the CDR3. The CDR3 DNA is TGTGCCAGCAGCTTCCCCTCACGACAGGCGTTCCCCTACGAGCAGTACTTC. Translating gives CASSFPSRQAFPYEQYF.

V is TRBV19 and J is TRBJ2-3; D gene ambiguous. The CDR3 is 14 amino acids. V lost 0 bases and J 0 bases, leaving 4 bases between the germline ends. In germline, CDR1 is LNHDA, CDR2 SQIVND (reference sequence). The CDR3 is CASSIESSTDTQYF. As DNA, the CDR3 is TGTGCCAGTAGTATAGAGTCTAGCACAGATACGCAGTATTTT.

This clone has a handful of counts. The V and J genes are TRBV7-9 and TRBJ1-6; D may be TRBD1 (5 bases). Between the trimmed V and J ends, which lost 1 base and 8 bases, there was a span of 12 bases. Looked up from germline, CDR1 is SEHNR and CDR2 is FQNEAQ (reference sequence). The CDR3 has 15 residues. This CDR3 reads CASSLGGVGDSPLHF. CDR3 DNA: TGTGCCAGCAGCTTAGGGGGGGTCGGAGATTCACCCCTCCACTTT.

This clone was counted only a few times. The chain links TRBV30 to TRBJ2-2; perhaps D is TRBD1 or TRBD2 (5 bases each). The CDR3 has 15 amino acids. The germline V gene has CDR1 GTSNPN and CDR2 SVGIG (reference sequence). V was pared by 0 bases and J by 3 bases, with 11 bases between. The CDR3 DNA sequence: TGTGCCTGGAGTGTTCCAGGGAGCTACACCGGGGAGCTGTTTTTT. It specifies CAWSVPGSYTGELFF.

The chain employs TRBV19 and TRBJ2-1, with 15 positions matching TRBD2. CDR1 is LNHDA and CDR2 is SQIVND in the germline V gene (reference sequence). This CDR3 contains 19 residues. After removal of 6 bases from V and 7 bases from J, the junction contained 16 bases not matched to a gene. In DNA, the CDR3 is TGTGCCAGTAGCGGAACCGGGACTAGCGGGAGGTTAATTGGGAATGAGCAGTTCTTC. Translating it yields CASSGTGTSGRLIGNEQFF.

CDR3 sequence reads: CASKASGPYNEQFF. CDR3 DNA: TGTGCCAGCAAGGCTAGCGGGCCGTACAATGAGCAGTTCTTC. J is TRBJ2-1 and V is TRBV6-5; 8 bases are shared with TRBD2. Unmatched junction bases numbered 6, after V lost 7 bases and J lost 4 bases. There are 14 residues in the CDR3. Germline loops: CDR1 MNHEY, CDR2 SVGAGI.

This sequence joins TRBV30 and TRBJ1-2, with TRBD1 identical over 8 bases. Trimming removed 5 bases from V and 0 bases from J; junction bases left unmatched: 2. The CDR3 has 13 residues. CDR1 is GTSNPN and CDR2 is SVGIG in the germline V gene (reference sequence). CDR3 coding DNA: TGTGCCTGGCTACAGGGGGCTAACTATGGCTACACCTTC. Its translation: CAWLQGANYGYTF.

This sequence joins TRBV24-1 and TRBJ2-1, with 9 positions matching TRBD2. The CDR3 covers 15 residues. Losses at the gene ends were 4 bases for V and 7 bases for J; bases not matched to a gene: 7. In germline, CDR1 is KGHDR, CDR2 SFDVKD. CDR3 protein: CATSDVAGVDNEQFF. The CDR3 DNA reads TGTGCCACCAGTGACGTAGCGGGAGTAGATAATGAGCAGTTCTTC.

The chain employs TRBV7-2 and TRBJ2-2; D not resolved. Germline V gene lookup returns CDR1 SGHTA and CDR2 FQGNSA. The CDR3 is 17 amino acids. V was pared by 5 bases and J by 3 bases, with 19 bases between. For the CDR3, the DNA is TGTGCCAGCAGCCCCCCGGGCCTACGTGCGGACACCGGGGAGCTGTTTTTT. It is translated as CASSPPGLRADTGELFF.

Turning to this clone: Being one base from a much bigger clone, this may be a read error. The V gene is TRBV5-4, the J gene TRBJ1-5; D unresolved. Trimming left V 5 bases short and J 5 bases short, with 8 bases between. CDR3 length: 12 amino acids. Germline V gene sequence: CDR1 SGHNT, CDR2 YYREEE (reference sequence). The CDR3 loop is CASSSEHQPQHF. CDR3 bases: TGTGCCAGCAGTTCCGAGCATCAGCCCCAGCATTTT.

V gene TRBV7-9 combines with J gene TRBJ2-2; D is possibly TRBD1 (6 bases). V lost 2 bases, J lost 9 bases, and 10 bases lay in between. The CDR3 is 13 residues long. Germline CDR1 SEHNR, CDR2 FQNEAQ (reference sequence). The DNA of the CDR3 is TGTGCCAGCAGCTTAACGGACAGCCGGGAGCTGTTTTTT. This gives the protein CASSLTDSRELFF.

The chain links TRBV19 to TRBJ1-1, with a weak D call TRBD1 (5 bases). The CDR3 has 14 residues. Germline V gives CDR1 LNHDA, CDR2 SQIVND (reference sequence). Trimming pared 5 bases from V and 4 bases from J, leaving 14 bases between. This CDR3 is CASSPLGRGTEAFF. The CDR3 nucleotides are TGTGCCAGTAGTCCCCTGGGGCGAGGCACTGAAGCTTTCTTT.

V gene TRBV7-3 combines with J gene TRBJ2-1; D is unresolved. Germline V gives CDR1 SGHTA, CDR2 FQGTGA. The CDR3 contains 13 residues. Between the trimmed V and J ends, which lost 5 bases and 9 bases, there was a span of 14 bases. This CDR3 reads CASSPAQWGEQFF. The DNA of the CDR3 is TGTGCCAGCAGCCCGGCCCAATGGGGTGAGCAGTTCTTC. Full variable domain (missing parts from reference TRBV7-3 and TRBJ2-1): GAGVSQTPSNKVTEKGKYVELRCDPISGHTALYWYRQSLGQGPEFLIYFQGTGAADDSGLPNDRFFAVRPEGSVSTLKIQRTERGDSAVYLCASSPAQWGEQFFGPGTRLTVL.

This chain joins TRBV30 and TRBJ1-2; D not certain. The CDR3 sequence is 15 residues long. The V gene's germline CDR1 is GTSNPN and CDR2 SVGIG (reference sequence). V lost 1 base to trimming and J lost 4 bases, with 16 bases between them. This chain's CDR3 is CAWSASHGLGYGYTF. The CDR3 DNA sequence: TGTGCCTGGAGTGCTTCACACGGCCTCGGCTATGGCTACACCTTC.

Concerning this clone itself: The same CDR3 arises from other DNA sequences in this sample as well. V and J are TRBV28 and TRBJ1-1; D not certain. The CDR3 runs to 11 residues. Germline V gene sequence: CDR1 MDHEN, CDR2 SYDVKM. V lost 2 bases and J 8 bases, leaving 6 bases between the germline ends. The DNA of the CDR3 is TGTGCCAGCAGTTTAGGACTCGAAGCTTTCTTT. Protein: CASSLGLEAFF.

This chain links TRBV7-8 with TRBJ1-5; D not resolved. The CDR3 extends over 12 amino acids. The V end was cut by 5 bases, the J end by 4 bases, with 6 bases between. Germline V gene lookup returns CDR1 SGHVS and CDR2 FQNEAQ. The CDR3 nucleotides read TGTGCCAGCAGCCCCCCAAATCAGCCCCAGCATTTT. It specifies CASSPPNQPQHF.

Regarding this clone: Other DNA sequences from this sample encode an identical CDR3 as well. This chain joins TRBV19 and TRBJ1-5; 9 nucleotides align to TRBD1. The CDR3 is 14 residues long. Trimming cost V 6 bases and J 1 base; bases outside gene matches: 1. From germline, CDR1 is LNHDA and CDR2 SQIVND (reference sequence). DNA for the CDR3: TGTGCCAGTAGGGGACAGGGAAGCAATCAGCCCCAGCATTTT. It encodes CASRGQGSNQPQHF.

The rearrangement uses TRBV28 and TRBJ2-7; D perhaps matches TRBD1 (6 bases). The CDR3 has 12 residues. Trimming stripped 4 bases from V and 7 bases from J, with 11 bases between. Germline CDR1 reads MDHEN; CDR2 reads SYDVKM. DNA of the CDR3: TGTGCCAGCAGTTCCGGGACACCTGAGCAGTACTTC. Amino acid sequence: CASSSGTPEQYF.

This clone was detected once. V and J are TRBV5-4 and TRBJ2-3, with D uncertain. The germline gives CDR1 SGHNT, CDR2 YYREEE (reference sequence). CDR3 length: 14 residues. V was pared by 1 base and J by 5 bases, with 11 bases between. CDR3 nucleotide sequence: TGTGCCAGCAGCTTGTTAAGATCTAAAGATACGCAGTATTTT. Protein: CASSLLRSKDTQYF.

The chain combines TRBV21-1 with TRBJ2-7; TRBD1, the D gene given by the table, was not confirmed from the DNA. TRBV21-1 is classified as a pseudogene. The CDR3 is 20 residues long. CDR3 sequence: CASSKASGTGTKVVSYEQYF. CDR3 DNA: TGTGCCAGCAGCAAAGCGTCCGGGACAGGGACTAAAGTGGTCTCCTACGAGCAGTACTTC.